One sample yielded the 25 T cell receptor beta chains listed below, sequenced in a study of cytomegalovirus exposure and HLA in healthy donors. Both 60 Vbeta primers and 13 Jbeta primers went into the PCR. TCRdb's copy holds only in-frame clones and misses some; the assay was immunoSEQ multiplex PCR. The data show 200,000 or so clones, 87% seen once. The sample was PBMCs. All receptors derive from a girl less than two years old in good health and CMV-seronegative.

With regard to this clone: Other DNA sequences in the same sample also yield this CDR3. V usage is TRBV4-1 and J usage is TRBJ2-1; tentative D call: TRBD2 (5 bases). This CDR3 is built from 16 residues. CDR1 is MGHRA, CDR2 YSYEKL, per germline. V was cut by 2 bases and J by 3 bases, with 14 bases left in between. CDR3 amino acids: CASSQLTGRNYNEQFF. The CDR3 DNA follows: TGCGCCAGCAGCCAACTTACGGGGAGAAACTACAATGAGCAGTTCTTC.

The chain is built from TRBV19 and TRBJ2-6; D remains ambiguous. Trimming took off 7 bases at V and 0 bases at J, with 16 bases between the two ends. The CDR3 is 17 residues long. The germline gives CDR1 LNHDA, CDR2 SQIVND (reference sequence). Here the CDR3 DNA reads TGTGCCAGTAACCACAACCCGATTGTCTCTGGGGCCAACGTCCTGACTTTC. Translation gives CASNHNPIVSGANVLTF.

The rearrangement uses TRBV5-1 and TRBJ2-1, with 8 bases matching TRBD1. This CDR3 is 12 amino acids long. V lost 0 bases, J lost 12 bases, and 2 bases stayed unmatched. Germline CDR1 reads SGHRS; CDR2 reads YFSETQ. The CDR3, as DNA: TGCGCCAGCAGCTTGGGGGGGACAGGGCAGTTCTTC. It encodes CASSLGGTGQFF. Full variable domain (remainder filled in from reference TRBV5-1 and TRBJ2-1): KAGVTQTPRYLIKTRGQQVTLSCSPISGHRSVSWYQQTPGQGLQFLFEYFSETQRNKGNFPGRFSGRQFSNSRSEMNVSTLELGDSALYLCASSLGGTGQFFGPGTRLTVL.

The chain couples TRBV7-2 to TRBJ2-1; no clear D. The CDR3 is 13 residues long. Trimming cost V 5 bases and J 9 bases, with 14 bases left between them. CDR1 and CDR2 from the germline V gene are SGHTA and FQGNSA. The CDR3 loop is CASSPPNTIEQFF. The CDR3 nucleotides are TGTGCCAGCAGCCCCCCCAACACCATTGAGCAGTTCTTC.

The chain has TRBV4-1 and TRBJ2-5; possible D gene TRBD1, 6 bases. V lost 1 base to trimming and J lost 7 bases, with 19 bases between them. The CDR3 extends over 16 amino acids. In germline, CDR1 is MGHRA, CDR2 YSYEKL. The CDR3 coding sequence is TGCGCCAGCAGCCAAGCTTACCCACAGGGTGTCGGGACCCAGTACTTC. Its protein is CASSQAYPQGVGTQYF.

V gene TRBV19 combines with J gene TRBJ1-2, with 7 bases aligning to TRBD1. The germline V gene encodes CDR1 LNHDA and CDR2 SQIVND (reference sequence). The CDR3 runs to 17 residues. V shed 0 bases and J 1 base; nucleotides not matched to a gene: 8. CDR3 coding DNA: TGTGCCAGTAGTATAGAATCGGGACAGCGATTTAACTATGGCTACACCTTC. It specifies CASSIESGQRFNYGYTF. Full variable domain (missing parts from reference TRBV19 and TRBJ1-2): DGGITQSPKYLFRKEGQNVTLSCEQNLNHDAMYWYRQDPGQGLRLIYYSQIVNDFQKGDIAEGYSVSREKKESFPLTVTSAQKNPTAFYLCASSIESGQRFNYGYTFGSGTRLTVV.

The chain combines TRBV5-1 with TRBJ1-6; D gene ambiguous. V lost 0 bases, J lost 5 bases, and 12 bases lay in between. Germline V gives CDR1 SGHRS, CDR2 YFSETQ. The CDR3 covers 16 residues. The CDR3 coding sequence is TGCGCCAGCAGCTTGGAGGTGCAGGCCAATAATTCACCCCTCCACTTT. Protein: CASSLEVQANNSPLHF.

The chain combines TRBV5-1 with TRBJ2-5; D is possibly TRBD2 (5 bases). The V end was cut by 0 bases, the J end by 1 base, with 10 bases between. Looked up from germline, CDR1 is SGHRS and CDR2 is YFSETQ. The CDR3 length is 15 residues. The CDR3 coding sequence is TGCGCCAGCAGCTTGGGTGTCAGCGGCCAAGAGACCCAGTACTTC. Protein sequence: CASSLGVSGQETQYF.

The rearrangement links TRBV7-2 to TRBJ2-5; TRBD2 matches at 7 bases. Trimming took 3 bases from V and 2 from J; bases not matched to a gene: 9. Germline assignment: CDR1 SGHTA and CDR2 FQGNSA. There are 16 residues in the CDR3. This CDR3 is CASSFGGWAGQETQYF. The CDR3 bases are TGTGCCAGCAGCTTCGGGGGGTGGGCGGGGCAAGAGACCCAGTACTTC.

The V call is TRBV5-1, the J call TRBJ2-5; 9 nucleotides match TRBD2. Looked up from germline, CDR1 is SGHRS and CDR2 is YFSETQ. CDR3 size: 16 residues. Trimming cost V 1 base and J 6 bases; bases outside gene matches: 10. The CDR3: CASSLHAGGGRQTQYF. As DNA, the CDR3 is TGCGCCAGCAGCTTGCACGCGGGAGGGGGCAGGCAGACCCAGTACTTC.

This chain joins TRBV19 and TRBJ2-2; D not resolved. Germline CDR1 is LNHDA and CDR2 is SQIVND (reference sequence). The CDR3 runs to 15 residues. V lost 3 bases and J 1 base, leaving 9 bases between the germline ends. CDR3 nucleotide sequence: TGTGCCAGTAGTATTAACGGGTTGAACACCGGGGAGCTGTTTTTT. Protein sequence: CASSINGLNTGELFF.

V usage is TRBV29-1 and J usage is TRBJ2-3; a weak D match, TRBD2 (7 bases). Per germline, CDR1 SQVTM and CDR2 ANQGSEA. V lost 6 bases and J 0 bases, leaving 10 bases between the germline ends. The CDR3 sequence is 13 residues long. CDR3 nucleotides: TGCAGCGTCGGGGGGCGAAGCACAGATACGCAGTATTTT. Protein sequence: CSVGGRSTDTQYF.

There are a few counts of this clone. The rearrangement uses TRBV2 and TRBJ2-5; the D is unclear. Germline V CDR1 and CDR2: SNHLY, FYNNEI. V lost 6 bases and J 5 bases, leaving 4 bases between the germline ends. CDR3 length equals 10 residues. The CDR3 protein is CASRAETQYF. CDR3 nucleotide sequence: TGTGCCAGCAGAGCGGAGACCCAGTACTTC.

This clone was seen just once. The gene calls are TRBV10-2 and TRBJ1-5; D call uncertain. The germline V gene has CDR1 WSHSY and CDR2 SAAADI. The CDR3 loop spans 12 amino acids. V lost 6 bases and J 7 bases, leaving 10 bases between the germline ends. This CDR3 is CASSEQTQPQHF. In DNA form, the CDR3 reads TGCGCCAGCAGCGAACAAACACAGCCCCAGCATTTT.

The chain is built from TRBV6-1 and TRBJ1-6; D perhaps matches TRBD1 (5 bases). This CDR3 contains 15 residues. The germline V gene encodes CDR1 MNHNS and CDR2 SASEGT. V was clipped by 10 bases and J by 5 bases, with 18 bases between them. The CDR3 region is CATNPRQTDNSPLHF. The DNA for the CDR3 is TGTGCCACCAACCCCCGACAGACTGATAATTCACCCCTCCACTTT.

The rearrangement joins TRBV30 to TRBJ1-1, with D possibly being TRBD1 (5 bases). Trimming took off 1 base at V and 2 bases at J, with 11 bases between the two ends. In germline, CDR1 is GTSNPN, CDR2 SVGIG (reference sequence). The CDR3 runs 14 residues. CDR3 sequence (DNA): TGTGCCTGGAGTGCACAGGCCCTCAACACTGAAGCTTTCTTT. The encoded protein is CAWSAQALNTEAFF.

This clone was seen once. This chain uses TRBV5-1 with TRBJ2-3; the match to TRBD2 covers 8 bases. Germline lookup yields CDR1 SGHRS and CDR2 YFSETQ. There are 17 residues in the CDR3. After removal of 3 bases from V and 0 bases from J, the junction contained 9 bases not matched to a gene. CDR3 DNA: TGCGCCAGCAGCTCAGCCAGCGGGGGCATTAGCACAGATACGCAGTATTTT. It codes for CASSSASGGISTDTQYF. Full variable domain (rest looked up from reference TRBV5-1 and TRBJ2-3): KAGVTQTPRYLIKTRGQQVTLSCSPISGHRSVSWYQQTPGQGLQFLFEYFSETQRNKGNFPGRFSGRQFSNSRSEMNVSTLELGDSALYLCASSSASGGISTDTQYFGPGTRLTVL.

This clone was counted once. The rearrangement uses TRBV29-1 and TRBJ1-1; TRBD1 aligns across 7 bases. Germline CDR1 SQVTM, CDR2 ANQGSEA. The V gene end was trimmed by 1 base and the J gene end by 5 bases; junction bases not matched to a gene: 7. The CDR3 runs to 14 residues. DNA for the CDR3: TGCAGCGTTGAAGGGGAAGACAGGGAAACTGAAGCTTTCTTT. It specifies CSVEGEDRETEAFF.

This chain joins TRBV11-2 and TRBJ2-1; a weak D match, TRBD2 (6 bases). V lost 2 bases and J 1 base, leaving 18 bases between the germline ends. CDR1 is SGHAT and CDR2 is FQNNGV in the germline V gene. The CDR3 covers 18 residues. The CDR3 sequence: CASSLNLKRALSYNEQFF. Written as DNA, the CDR3 is TGTGCCAGCAGCTTAAATTTAAAGCGGGCCCTTTCCTACAATGAGCAGTTCTTC.

The chain carries TRBV21-1 and TRBJ1-4; TRBD1 was called by the table and not checked on the DNA. TRBV21-1 is listed as a pseudogene. The CDR3 covers 18 residues. The CDR3 is CASSPADRAVSTNEKLFF. As DNA, the CDR3 is TGTGCCAGCAGCCCTGCGGACAGGGCCGTTTCAACTAATGAAAAACTGTTTTTT.

This clone has more than one count but fewer than ten. The chain recombines TRBV4-1 with TRBJ1-1; possible D gene TRBD1, 6 bases. Trimming took 1 base from V and 3 from J, leaving 18 bases between them. The germline V gene has CDR1 MGHRA and CDR2 YSYEKL. The CDR3 runs 17 residues. CDR3 bases: TGCGCCAGCAGCCAAGGGGCGGCAGGGGTCATGGACACTGAAGCTTTCTTT. Amino acids: CASSQGAAGVMDTEAFF.

CDR3 sequence: CASSNRANTEAFF. CDR3 coding DNA: TGTGCCAGTAGTAACAGGGCGAACACTGAAGCTTTCTTT. V is TRBV19 and J is TRBJ1-1; D perhaps matches TRBD1 (6 bases). Per germline, CDR1 LNHDA and CDR2 SQIVND (reference sequence). This CDR3 has 13 residues. Trimming pared 4 bases from V and 1 base from J, leaving 7 bases between. The entire variable domain, with the rest obtained from reference TRBV19 and TRBJ1-1, is as follows: DGGITQSPKYLFRKEGQNVTLSCEQNLNHDAMYWYRQDPGQGLRLIYYSQIVNDFQKGDIAEGYSVSREKKESFPLTVTSAQKNPTAFYLCASSNRANTEAFFGQGTRLTVV.

This clone showed up just once. This rearrangement joins TRBV7-9 to TRBJ2-1; 8 positions match TRBD2. There are 16 residues in the CDR3. CDR1 and CDR2 from the germline V gene are SEHNR and FQNEAQ (reference sequence). The V gene end was trimmed by 1 base and the J gene end by 4 bases; junction bases not matched to a gene: 6. The CDR3 region is CASSLVPGGVYNEQFF. The CDR3 DNA is TGTGCCAGCAGCTTAGTCCCGGGGGGGGTGTACAATGAGCAGTTCTTC.

The chain links TRBV5-6 to TRBJ2-2, with D perhaps matching TRBD1 (6 bases). The V end lost 2 bases, the J end lost 0 bases, and 8 bases lay between the germline ends. This CDR3 is built from 15 residues. Per the germline V gene, CDR1 is SGHDT and CDR2 is YYEEEE. The CDR3 DNA reads as TGTGCCAGCAGCTTTTGGGGGCCGAACACCGGGGAGCTGTTTTTT. Amino acids: CASSFWGPNTGELFF.

The chain joins TRBV21-1 to TRBJ1-4; TRBD1 reflects the table's D call only, with no check against the DNA. TRBV21-1 is assigned pseudogene status. The CDR3 loop spans 17 amino acids. Here the CDR3 reads CASISVGRLGTNEKLFF. The DNA of the CDR3 is TGTGCCAGCATCTCGGTGGGGCGTCTCGGTACTAATGAAAAACTGTTTTTT.